What follows are 19 T cell receptor beta chains derived from one specimen sequenced in a study of T cell responses to AZD1222 COVID-19 vaccine. Only in-frame clones appear in the TCRdb table, and some are missing; sequencing was by immunoSEQ multiplex PCR. The data hold 90,000 to 110,000 clones, with roughly 89% observed a single time. Material: peripheral blood, obtained 28 days after the second AZD1222 dose. The source of these receptors is an adult who received the AZD1222 COVID-19 vaccine.

The chain couples TRBV5-6 to TRBJ1-1; unclear D gene. V lost 0 bases to trimming and J lost 5 bases, with 5 bases between them. Germline V lookup: CDR1 SGHDT, CDR2 YYEEEE. CDR3 size: 12 residues. The CDR3 DNA reads TGTGCCAGCAGCTTGGGCCGAACTGAAGCTTTCTTT. As protein: CASSLGRTEAFF.

V gene TRBV28 combines with J gene TRBJ1-4, with D unclear. V was pared by 6 bases and J by 0 bases, with 11 bases between. The CDR3 length is 15 residues. Germline assignment: CDR1 MDHEN and CDR2 SYDVKM. Here the CDR3 DNA reads TGTGCCAGCAGCCAGCCTCCTCCAACTAATGAAAAACTGTTTTTT. It is translated as CASSQPPPTNEKLFF.

The V call is TRBV3-1 (or the pseudogene TRBV3-2), the J call TRBJ2-6, with TRBD1 as a possible D gene (5 bases). Germline CDR1 LGHDT, CDR2 YNNKEL (reference sequence). V was trimmed by 3 bases and J by 0 bases, leaving 18 bases between them. This CDR3 is built from 19 residues. The CDR3 reads CASSQKGLKSISGANVLTF. DNA for the CDR3: TGTGCCAGCAGCCAGAAGGGGCTAAAGTCGATCTCTGGGGCCAACGTCCTGACTTTC.

The rearrangement links TRBV30 to TRBJ2-3; D is possibly TRBD1 (6 bases). Germline assignment: CDR1 GTSNPN and CDR2 SVGIG (reference sequence). V was shortened by 0 bases and J by 2 bases, with 21 bases between the two germline ends. The CDR3 is 18 residues long. For the CDR3, the DNA is TGTGCCTGGAGTGTATTTGGTGGGGGCCCGATTCTCACAGATACGCAGTATTTT. It encodes CAWSVFGGGPILTDTQYF.

The chain is built from TRBV6-5 and TRBJ2-1, with D perhaps TRBD1 (5 bases). Trimming took off 6 bases at V and 4 bases at J, with 10 bases between the two ends. Germline lookup yields CDR1 MNHEY and CDR2 SVGAGI. This CDR3 region has 13 residues. This CDR3 is CASRNRQYNEQFF. DNA for the CDR3: TGTGCCAGCAGGAACAGGCAGTACAATGAGCAGTTCTTC.

This chain links TRBV15 with TRBJ2-1, with 7 bases identical to TRBD1. This CDR3 spans 16 amino acids. V lost 3 bases and J lost 4; bases outside the gene matches: 9. The germline V gene has CDR1 LNHNV and CDR2 YYDKDF (reference sequence). The CDR3 loop reads CATSRGKLQGYNEQFF. The CDR3 bases are TGTGCCACCAGCAGGGGAAAATTACAGGGGTACAATGAGCAGTTCTTC.

The V gene is TRBV10-1, the J gene TRBJ2-7; 10 bases are shared with TRBD1. The CDR3 extends over 13 amino acids. V shed 4 bases, J shed 6 bases, and the junction held 3 bases outside the gene matches. Germline CDR1 is WNHNN and CDR2 is SYGVQD (reference sequence). DNA of the CDR3: TGCGCCAGCAGTGTTAGGACAGGGGGCGAGCAGTACTTC. Amino acids: CASSVRTGGEQYF.

The rearrangement joins TRBV23-1 to TRBJ2-6; 8 bases agree with TRBD2. TRBV23-1 is recorded as an ORF, its role being uncertain. The ends lost 8 bases at V and 1 base at J; junction bases unmatched: 7. The CDR3 is made up of 16 amino acids. The CDR3 loop is CASAGGGASGANVLTF. Here the CDR3 DNA reads TGCGCCAGCGCCGGGGGGGGCGCTTCTGGGGCCAACGTCCTGACTTTC.

V is TRBV2 and J is TRBJ1-1; possible D gene TRBD1, 5 bases. The V gene lost 11 bases and the J gene lost 1 base, with 14 bases spanning the gap. This CDR3 has 13 residues. Germline V gene sequence: CDR1 SNHLY, CDR2 FYNNEI. This CDR3 reads CAAPGTANTEAFF. In DNA, the CDR3 is TGTGCCGCCCCAGGGACCGCGAACACTGAAGCTTTCTTT. Full variable domain (missing parts from reference TRBV2 and TRBJ1-1): EPEVTQTPSHQVTQMGQEVILRCVPISNHLYFYWYRQILGQKVEFLVSFYNNEISEKSEIFDDQFSVERPDGSNFTLKIRSTKLEDSAMYFCAAPGTANTEAFFGQGTRLTVV.

The V and J genes are TRBV18 and TRBJ2-3; 12 bases match TRBD2. Germline loops: CDR1 KGHSH, CDR2 LQKENI. J gave up 6 bases and V 8 bases, and 0 bases lay outside the gene matches. The CDR3 length is 12 residues. This chain's CDR3 is CASTSGRDTQYF. The CDR3 DNA reads TGTGCCAGCACTAGCGGGAGGGATACGCAGTATTTT.

V and J are TRBV5-1 and TRBJ1-1; D gene uncertain. CDR3 length equals 14 residues. Trimming removed 1 base from V and 4 bases from J, with 11 bases in between. The V gene's germline CDR1 is SGHRS and CDR2 YFSETQ. For the CDR3, the DNA is TGCGCCAGCAGCTTGTGGGAAAGCCGCACTGAAGCTTTCTTT. It codes for CASSLWESRTEAFF.

The V and J genes are TRBV28 and TRBJ2-1; possibly TRBD2 for D (6 bases). The germline V gene encodes CDR1 MDHEN and CDR2 SYDVKM. V was pared by 7 bases and J by 4 bases, with 20 bases between. This CDR3 has 16 residues. Here the CDR3 reads CASIGTPPTRYNEQFF. CDR3 in DNA: TGTGCCAGCATAGGGACTCCGCCTACGAGATACAATGAGCAGTTCTTC. Based on the CDR3 plus reference TRBV28 and TRBJ2-1, the full variable domain is DVKVTQSSRYLVKRTGEKVFLECVQDMDHENMFWYRQDPGLGLRLIYFSYDVKMKEKGDIPEGYSVSREKKERFSLILESASTNQTSMYLCASIGTPPTRYNEQFFGPGTRLTVL.

V usage is TRBV28 and J usage is TRBJ2-2; TRBD1 is a possible D gene (6 bases). CDR3 length: 14 residues. V lost 5 bases and J 6 bases, leaving 13 bases between the germline ends. In germline, CDR1 is MDHEN, CDR2 SYDVKM. The CDR3 spells CASSPGVVPGELFF. The DNA of the CDR3 is TGTGCCAGCAGTCCAGGGGTAGTCCCCGGGGAGCTGTTTTTT.

The chain links TRBV7-9 to TRBJ2-1, with TRBD1 matching 10 bases. Unmatched junction bases numbered 7, after V lost 5 bases and J lost 6 bases. Per the germline V gene, CDR1 is SEHNR and CDR2 is FQNEAQ (reference sequence). This CDR3 has 15 amino acids. The CDR3 sequence: CASSPRQGAPNEQFF. The CDR3 coding sequence is TGTGCCAGCAGCCCTCGACAGGGGGCGCCCAATGAGCAGTTCTTC.

V usage is TRBV20-1 and J usage is TRBJ2-7; no clear D gene. The CDR3 is made up of 11 amino acids. The germline V and J ends were trimmed by 8 bases and 4 bases, with 12 bases remaining between them. In germline, CDR1 is DFQATT, CDR2 SNEGSKA (reference sequence). CDR3 protein: CSFTGSYEQYF. Here the CDR3 DNA reads TGCAGTTTTACCGGATCTTACGAGCAGTACTTC.

The V call is TRBV5-6, the J call TRBJ2-1; TRBD2 aligns across 10 bases. Germline CDR1 SGHDT, CDR2 YYEEEE. Germline trimming cut 0 bases from V and 9 bases from J; bases unmatched to any gene: 9. The length of the CDR3 is 16 residues. The CDR3 DNA sequence: TGTGCCAGCAGCTTGGTATCCAGCGGGAGGGCCGGTGAGCAGTTCTTC. Amino acid sequence: CASSLVSSGRAGEQFF. Based on the CDR3 plus reference TRBV5-6 and TRBJ2-1, the full variable domain is DAGVTQSPTHLIKTRGQQVTLRCSPKSGHDTVSWYQQALGQGPQFIFQYYEEEERQRGNFPDRFSGHQFPNYSSELNVNALLLGDSALYLCASSLVSSGRAGEQFFGPGTRLTVL.

This chain joins TRBV2 and TRBJ1-3; D perhaps matches TRBD1 (5 bases). From germline, CDR1 is SNHLY and CDR2 FYNNEI. V gave up 6 bases and J gave up 4 bases, with 7 bases separating them. CDR3 length equals 12 residues. CDR3 in DNA: TGTGCCAGCAGAGAGGGGGGAAACACCATATATTTT. This sequence encodes CASREGGNTIYF.

The V and J genes are TRBV7-4 and TRBJ1-2; D is perhaps TRBD1 (5 bases). The CDR3 is made up of 10 amino acids. The germline V gene encodes CDR1 SGHVT and CDR2 SQSDAQ. In nucleotides, the CDR3 is TGTGCTCACGGCCAGGGATCGATCACCTTC. Protein: CAHGQGSITF.

The rearrangement links TRBV29-1 to TRBJ2-7; D is unresolved. CDR3 length: 11 residues. Germline V gives CDR1 SQVTM, CDR2 ANQGSEA. Trimming took 1 base from V and 6 from J, leaving 7 bases between them. Here the CDR3 reads CSVEAHGEQYF. CDR3 in DNA: TGCAGCGTTGAAGCTCATGGCGAGCAGTACTTC.